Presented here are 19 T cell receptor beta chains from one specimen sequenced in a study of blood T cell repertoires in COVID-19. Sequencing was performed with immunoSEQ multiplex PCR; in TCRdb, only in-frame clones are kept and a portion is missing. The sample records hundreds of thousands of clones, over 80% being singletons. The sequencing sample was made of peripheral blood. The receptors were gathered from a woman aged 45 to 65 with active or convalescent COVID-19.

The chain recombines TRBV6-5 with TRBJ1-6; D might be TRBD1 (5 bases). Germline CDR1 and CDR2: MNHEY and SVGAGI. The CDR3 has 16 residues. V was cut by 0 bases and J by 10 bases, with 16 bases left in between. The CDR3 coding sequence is TGTGCCAGCAGTTACTCTCCAGCAGGGCTGAAATCACCCCTCCACTTT. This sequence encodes CASSYSPAGLKSPLHF.

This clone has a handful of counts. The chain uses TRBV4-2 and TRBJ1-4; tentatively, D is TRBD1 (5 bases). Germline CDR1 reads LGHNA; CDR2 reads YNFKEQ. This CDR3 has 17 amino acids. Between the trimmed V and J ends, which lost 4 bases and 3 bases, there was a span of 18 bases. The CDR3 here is CASSPRRAGSANEKLFF. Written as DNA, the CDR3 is TGTGCCAGCAGCCCGCGTAGAGCAGGGTCAGCTAATGAAAAACTGTTTTTT.

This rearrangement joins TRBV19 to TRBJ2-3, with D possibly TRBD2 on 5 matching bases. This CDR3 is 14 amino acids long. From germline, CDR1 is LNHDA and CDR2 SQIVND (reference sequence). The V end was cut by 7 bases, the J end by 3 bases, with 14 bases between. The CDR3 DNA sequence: TGTGCCAGTAACCAGAGGGCCCTGACAGATACGCAGTATTTT. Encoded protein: CASNQRALTDTQYF. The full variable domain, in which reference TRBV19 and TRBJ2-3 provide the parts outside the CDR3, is DGGITQSPKYLFRKEGQNVTLSCEQNLNHDAMYWYRQDPGQGLRLIYYSQIVNDFQKGDIAEGYSVSREKKESFPLTVTSAQKNPTAFYLCASNQRALTDTQYFGPGTRLTVL.

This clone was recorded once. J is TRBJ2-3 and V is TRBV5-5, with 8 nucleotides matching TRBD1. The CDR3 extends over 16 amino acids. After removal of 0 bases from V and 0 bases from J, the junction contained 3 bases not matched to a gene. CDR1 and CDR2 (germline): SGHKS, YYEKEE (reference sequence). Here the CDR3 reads CASSLVTGASTDTQYF. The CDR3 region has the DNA TGTGCCAGCAGCTTGGTGACAGGGGCTAGCACAGATACGCAGTATTTT.

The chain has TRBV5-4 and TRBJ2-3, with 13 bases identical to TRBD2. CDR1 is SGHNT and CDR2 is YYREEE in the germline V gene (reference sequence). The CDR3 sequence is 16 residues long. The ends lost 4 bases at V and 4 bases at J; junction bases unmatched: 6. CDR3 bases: TGTGCCAGCAGCGAACCGGGACTAGCGGGACCAGATACGCAGTATTTT. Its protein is CASSEPGLAGPDTQYF. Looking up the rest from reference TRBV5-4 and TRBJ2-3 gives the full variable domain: ETGVTQSPTHLIKTRGQQVTLRCSSQSGHNTVSWYQQALGQGPQFIFQYYREEENGRGNFPPRFSGLQFPNYSSELNVNALELDDSALYLCASSEPGLAGPDTQYFGPGTRLTVL.

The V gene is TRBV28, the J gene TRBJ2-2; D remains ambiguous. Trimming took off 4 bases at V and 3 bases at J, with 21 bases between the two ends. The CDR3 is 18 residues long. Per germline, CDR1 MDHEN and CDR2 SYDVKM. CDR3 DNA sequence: TGTGCCAGCAGTTCCCTCCCATTCAAAGCGTTTTACACCGGGGAGCTGTTTTTT. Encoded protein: CASSSLPFKAFYTGELFF.

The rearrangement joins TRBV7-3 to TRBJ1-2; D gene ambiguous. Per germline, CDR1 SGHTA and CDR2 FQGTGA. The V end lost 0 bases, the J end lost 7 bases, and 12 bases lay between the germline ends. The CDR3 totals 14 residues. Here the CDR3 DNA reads TGTGCCAGCAGCTTAACTGGGCAGGCTCCTGGCTACACCTTC. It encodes CASSLTGQAPGYTF.

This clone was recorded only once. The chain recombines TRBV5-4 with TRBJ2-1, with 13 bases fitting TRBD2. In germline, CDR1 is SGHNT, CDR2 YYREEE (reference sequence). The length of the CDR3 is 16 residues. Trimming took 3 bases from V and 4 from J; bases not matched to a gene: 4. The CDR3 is CASSWGTSGAYNEQFF. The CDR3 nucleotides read TGTGCCAGCAGCTGGGGGACTAGCGGGGCGTACAATGAGCAGTTCTTC.

The CDR3 region is CASREGWYTDTQYF. The CDR3 coding sequence is TGTGCCAGCAGGGAGGGGTGGTACACAGATACGCAGTATTTT. The rearrangement uses TRBV27 and TRBJ2-3; D might be TRBD2 (6 bases). The V and J ends lost 6 bases and 2 bases respectively, with 12 bases between them. The CDR3 covers 14 residues. The germline gives CDR1 MNHEY, CDR2 SMNVEV (reference sequence).

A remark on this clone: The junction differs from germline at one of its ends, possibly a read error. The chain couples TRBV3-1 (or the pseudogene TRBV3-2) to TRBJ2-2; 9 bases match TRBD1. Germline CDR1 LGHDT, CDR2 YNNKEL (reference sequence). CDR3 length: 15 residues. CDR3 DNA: TGTGCCAGCCGCCAGGACAGGGGGAACACCGGGGAGCTGTTTTTT. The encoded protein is CASRQDRGNTGELFF.

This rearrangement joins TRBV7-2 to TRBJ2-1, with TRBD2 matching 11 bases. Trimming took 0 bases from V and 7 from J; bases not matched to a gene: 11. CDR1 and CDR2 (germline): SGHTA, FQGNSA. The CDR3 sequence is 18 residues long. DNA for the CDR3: TGTGCCAGCAGCTTAGCCTCCTTACTAGCGGGAGTCAGGAATGAGCAGTTCTTC. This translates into CASSLASLLAGVRNEQFF.

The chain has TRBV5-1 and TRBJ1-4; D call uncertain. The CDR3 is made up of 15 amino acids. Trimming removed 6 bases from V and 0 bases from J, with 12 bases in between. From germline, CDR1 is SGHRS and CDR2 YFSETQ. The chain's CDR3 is CASTRSGATNEKLFF. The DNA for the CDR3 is TGCGCCAGCACCCGGAGCGGGGCAACTAATGAAAAACTGTTTTTT.

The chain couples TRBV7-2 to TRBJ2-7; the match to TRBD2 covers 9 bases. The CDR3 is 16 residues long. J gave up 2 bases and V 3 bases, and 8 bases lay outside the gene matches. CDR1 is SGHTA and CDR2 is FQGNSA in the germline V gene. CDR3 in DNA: TGTGCCAGCAGCTTCCTAGCGGGGTCGGGGGCCTACGAGCAGTACTTC. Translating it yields CASSFLAGSGAYEQYF.

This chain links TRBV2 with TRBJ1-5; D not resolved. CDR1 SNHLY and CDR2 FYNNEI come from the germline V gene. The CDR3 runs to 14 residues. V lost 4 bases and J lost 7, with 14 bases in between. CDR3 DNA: TGTGCCAGCAGTGGGGCAAGGATGGTCCAGCCCCAGCATTTT. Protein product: CASSGARMVQPQHF.

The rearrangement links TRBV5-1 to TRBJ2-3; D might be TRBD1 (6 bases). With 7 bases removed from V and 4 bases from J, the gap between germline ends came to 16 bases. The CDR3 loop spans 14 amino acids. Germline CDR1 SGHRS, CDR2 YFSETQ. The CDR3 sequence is CASENTGFSDTQYF. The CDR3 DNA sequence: TGCGCCAGCGAGAATACAGGGTTTTCAGATACGCAGTATTTT.

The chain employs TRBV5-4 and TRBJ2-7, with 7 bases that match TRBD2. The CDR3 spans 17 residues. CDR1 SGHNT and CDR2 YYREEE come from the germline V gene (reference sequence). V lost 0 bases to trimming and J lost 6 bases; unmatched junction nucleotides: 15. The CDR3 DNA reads TGTGCCAGCAGCTTGGCAGCGGGGTCTGCTGGTGGCCTCGAGCAGTACTTC. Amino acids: CASSLAAGSAGGLEQYF.

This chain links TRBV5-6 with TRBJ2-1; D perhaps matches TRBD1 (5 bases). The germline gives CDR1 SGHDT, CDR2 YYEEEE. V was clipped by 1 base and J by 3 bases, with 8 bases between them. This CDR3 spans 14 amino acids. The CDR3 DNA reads TGTGCCAGCAGCTTGAGGGGCCACTACAATGAGCAGTTCTTC. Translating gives CASSLRGHYNEQFF. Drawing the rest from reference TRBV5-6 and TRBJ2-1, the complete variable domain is DAGVTQSPTHLIKTRGQQVTLRCSPKSGHDTVSWYQQALGQGPQFIFQYYEEEERQRGNFPDRFSGHQFPNYSSELNVNALLLGDSALYLCASSLRGHYNEQFFGPGTRLTVL.

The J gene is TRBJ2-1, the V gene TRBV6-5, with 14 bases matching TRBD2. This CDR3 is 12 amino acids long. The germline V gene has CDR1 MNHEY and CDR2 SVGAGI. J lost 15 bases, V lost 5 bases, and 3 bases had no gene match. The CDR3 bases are TGTGCCAGCAGTCAGACTAGCGGGAGGGTGTTCTTC. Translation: CASSQTSGRVFF.

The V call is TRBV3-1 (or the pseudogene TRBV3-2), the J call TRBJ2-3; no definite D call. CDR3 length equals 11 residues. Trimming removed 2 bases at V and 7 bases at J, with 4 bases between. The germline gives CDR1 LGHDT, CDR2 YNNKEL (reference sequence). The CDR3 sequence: CASSQLYTQYF. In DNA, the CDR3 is TGTGCCAGCAGCCAACTTTATACGCAGTATTTT.